Listed below are T cell receptor beta chains from one sample, sequenced in a study of cytomegalovirus exposure and HLA in healthy donors. The method was immunoSEQ multiplex PCR; TCRdb's version includes in-frame clones alone and lacks a portion of them. The sample holds 150,000 to 200,000 clones; roughly four fifths are singletons and the top ten take about 1%. Sequencing used PBMCs. The source of these receptors is a woman between 35 and 50 years old in good health and CMV-seronegative. CDR3s include the opening cysteine and the closing phenylalanine or tryptophan. A D gene is named only where the DNA matches it firmly. Clone size, where shown, is once, few, many, or a class for clones that have expanded.

clone size | J gene | V gene | D gene | CDR3 DNA | CDR3 protein
NA | TRBJ2-5 | TRBV6-5 | NA | TGTGCCAGCAGTTCTCGTGGCGGAGGCCTAGAGACCCAGTACTTC | CASSSRGGGLETQYF
NA | TRBJ2-7 | TRBV23-1 | TRBD2 | TGCGCCAGCAGCCCCGGACTAGCCTGCCACTACGAGCAGTACTTC | CASSPGLACHYEQYF
few | TRBJ1-1 | TRBV6-5 | TRBD1 | TGTGCCAGCAGACGCCGGACAGGGGGCACTGAAGCTTTCTTT | CASRRRTGGTEAFF
NA | TRBJ2-5 | TRBV9 | NA | TGTGCCAGCAGCTCTTCAACAGGGCTCAAGACCCAGTACTTC | CASSSSTGLKTQYF
few | TRBJ1-5 | TRBV5-1 | TRBD1 | TGCGCCAGCAGCGTCGGGACAGAGCTTAATCAGCCCCAGCATTTT | CASSVGTELNQPQHF
NA | TRBJ1-3 | TRBV30 | NA | TGTGCCTGGAGTGCCCCCGGGAGTTTTGGAAACACCATATATTTT | CAWSAPGSFGNTIYF
NA | TRBJ1-1 | TRBV7-9 | TRBD1 | TGTGCCAGCAGCTTACAGGGGGAGAACACTGAAGCTTTCTTT | CASSLQGENTEAFF
NA | TRBJ1-2 | TRBV7-8 | NA | TGTGCCAGCAGCCCCAGCTTGGGCGACACTGGATATGGCTACACCTTC | CASSPSLGDTGYGYTF
once | TRBJ2-1 | TRBV7-7 | NA | TGTGCTAGCAGCCCAGGAATCGACGATGAGCAGTTCTTC | CASSPGIDDEQFF
NA | TRBJ2-1 | TRBV29-1 | TRBD2 | TGCAGCGTTGAGGGACGGCGGGAGTCCCAAGATGAGCAGTTCTTC | CSVEGRRESQDEQFF
NA | TRBJ2-4 | TRBV23-1 | TRBD2 | TGCGCCAGCAGTCAATCGTGTGGGGCCCTGACTAGCGGAAAAAACATTCAGTACTTC | CASSQSCGALTSGKNIQYF
NA | TRBJ2-2 | TRBV11-1 | NA | TGTGCCAGCAGCTTCCCCGCTAGCGCGAACACCGGGGAGCTGTTTTTT | CASSFPASANTGELFF
NA | TRBJ1-1 | TRBV7-9 | NA | TGTGCCAGCAACCCGGACACTGAAGCTTTCTTT | CASNPDTEAFF
NA | TRBJ2-2 | TRBV2 | NA | TGTGCCAGCACGGGGACATTCTCCGGGGAGCTGTTTTTT | CASTGTFSGELFF
NA | TRBJ2-7 | TRBV18 | NA | TGTGCCAGCTCACCAGCGGGAAAGGATGGCGAGCAGTACTTC | CASSPAGKDGEQYF
NA | TRBJ2-5 | TRBV9 | TRBD2 | TGTGCCAGCAGCTCAGGACTAGCGGAGGCCCAGTACTTC | CASSSGLAEAQYF